This passage covers 27 T cell receptor beta chains from one sample sequenced in a study of PD-L1 blockade in urothelial cancer. Time point noted: peripheral blood 6 weeks after treatment start. Assay used: immunoSEQ multiplex PCR; TCRdb lists only in-frame clones, some missing. The data contain 35,000 to 45,000 clones, around 84% of them singletons. The sample here was PBMCs, taken around atezolizumab (anti-PD-L1) treatment. Receptor source: a man aged 40-49 years with urothelial cancer.

V gene TRBV4-1 combines with J gene TRBJ1-1; 9 bases agree with TRBD1. Unmatched junction bases numbered 5, after V lost 3 bases and J lost 0 bases. This CDR3 spans 16 amino acids. Germline lookup yields CDR1 MGHRA and CDR2 YSYEKL. CDR3 sequence: CASSQGDRGMNTEAFF. The CDR3 DNA follows: TGCGCCAGCAGCCAGGGAGACAGGGGGATGAACACTGAAGCTTTCTTT.

The CDR3, as DNA: TGTGCCAGCAGCCCGAACTCAGGCGGCTACACCTTC. Amino acids: CASSPNSGGYTF. The rearrangement uses TRBV9 and TRBJ1-2; D unresolved. Germline V gene sequence: CDR1 SGDLS, CDR2 YYNGEE. Trimming shortened V by 4 bases and J by 8 bases, and 12 bases separated the two germline ends. CDR3 length: 12 amino acids.

The J gene is TRBJ1-1, the V gene TRBV6-5; no clear D gene. CDR3 size: 15 residues. CDR1 and CDR2 (germline): MNHEY, SVGAGI. Trimming cost V 6 bases and J 4 bases, with 18 bases left between them. The CDR3 coding sequence is TGTGCCAGCAGCTTGACCCGACGGAGAGGCACTGAAGCTTTCTTT. Protein: CASSLTRRRGTEAFF.

This chain uses TRBV7-8 with TRBJ2-7; unclear D gene. V was trimmed by 4 bases and J by 3 bases, leaving 4 bases between them. Looked up from germline, CDR1 is SGHVS and CDR2 is FQNEAQ. This CDR3 is 11 amino acids long. The CDR3 protein is CASSSYYEQYF. For the CDR3, the DNA is TGTGCCAGCAGCTCTTACTACGAGCAGTACTTC.

The rearrangement joins TRBV11-2 to TRBJ2-2; possibly TRBD1 for D (6 bases). V dropped 1 base and J dropped 6 bases, with 15 bases sitting between them. Per germline, CDR1 SGHAT and CDR2 FQNNGV. The CDR3 runs to 16 residues. The CDR3 reads CASSLGLQGRSGELFF. The CDR3 DNA sequence: TGTGCCAGCAGCTTAGGCTTACAGGGTAGGTCCGGGGAGCTGTTTTTT.

The chain joins TRBV28 to TRBJ1-5, with TRBD1 identical over 7 bases. The germline gives CDR1 MDHEN, CDR2 SYDVKM. With V trimmed by 6 bases and J by 0 bases, 5 bases remained unmatched. CDR3 length: 15 residues. The CDR3 sequence is CASREQGYSNQPQHF. The DNA of the CDR3 is TGTGCCAGCAGAGAACAGGGGTATAGCAATCAGCCCCAGCATTTT.

CDR3: CASSELREGRYEQYF. CDR3 DNA: TGTGCCAGCAGTGAGTTGCGGGAGGGCCGATACGAGCAGTACTTC. V usage is TRBV25-1 and J usage is TRBJ2-7, with 9 bases lining up with TRBD2. The germline gives CDR1 MGHDK, CDR2 SYGVNS. The V gene end was trimmed by 3 bases and the J gene end by 4 bases; junction bases not matched to a gene: 7. CDR3 size: 15 residues.

The chain couples TRBV7-8 to TRBJ2-1; D might be TRBD2 (5 bases). This CDR3 has 12 amino acids. Per germline, CDR1 SGHVS and CDR2 FQNEAQ. Deletions cut 7 bases from V and 7 bases from J, with 11 bases between. The CDR3 DNA reads as TGTGCCAGCAAGGGAGAAGGGAATGAGCAGTTCTTC. This codes for CASKGEGNEQFF.

This chain uses TRBV5-3 with TRBJ2-1; D not certain. TRBV5-3 is sorted into the ORF group, with uncertain function. Trimming took off 4 bases at V and 2 bases at J, with 19 bases between the two ends. The CDR3 covers 17 residues. CDR3 sequence reads: CARSPCFRRRAYNEQFF. CDR3 DNA: TGTGCCAGAAGCCCTTGTTTTCGGAGACGGGCCTACAATGAGCAGTTCTTC.

This clone was seen only a few times. The chain employs TRBV11-2 and TRBJ1-4; D unresolved. Trimming left V 5 bases short and J 8 bases short, with 18 bases between. Germline CDR1 is SGHAT and CDR2 is FQNNGV. The CDR3 is made up of 15 amino acids. The CDR3 coding sequence is TGTGCCAGCAGCCTTTACGAGGGCCCCGGGGAAAAACTGTTTTTT. Amino acid sequence: CASSLYEGPGEKLFF.

V and J are TRBV28 and TRBJ2-7; D perhaps matches TRBD2 (7 bases). The germline gives CDR1 MDHEN, CDR2 SYDVKM. Between the trimmed V and J ends, which lost 2 bases and 2 bases, there was a span of 13 bases. CDR3 length: 15 residues. CDR3 protein: CASSLQPGGPYEQYF. CDR3 DNA sequence: TGTGCCAGCAGTTTACAACCCGGGGGGCCCTACGAGCAGTACTTC.

This clone came up a few times. The CDR3 region is CASSQVRAREFRGDTFF. CDR3 coding DNA: TGTGCCAGCAGCCAAGTGAGGGCCCGAGAGTTTCGGGGGGATACTTTCTTT. The chain employs TRBV4-2 and TRBJ1-1; possibly TRBD1 for D (5 bases). The CDR3 spans 17 residues. Trimming left V 1 base short and J 12 bases short, with 27 bases between. The germline gives CDR1 LGHNA, CDR2 YNFKEQ.

The V gene is TRBV18, the J gene TRBJ1-1; 7 positions match TRBD1. CDR1 is KGHSH, CDR2 LQKENI, per germline. Trimming cost V 3 bases and J 0 bases; bases outside gene matches: 7. The CDR3 covers 16 residues. The CDR3 DNA reads as TGTGCCAGCTCACCTCTAATGACAGGGTTGAACACTGAAGCTTTCTTT. It translates to CASSPLMTGLNTEAFF.

This chain uses TRBV7-6 with TRBJ2-1, with D maybe TRBD2 (5 bases). V lost 4 bases and J lost 6, with 10 bases in between. The germline V gene has CDR1 SGHVS and CDR2 FNYEAQ. This CDR3 contains 13 residues. The CDR3 DNA is TGTGCCAGCAGCTCCCTACTAGGCAATGAGCAGTTCTTC. Protein sequence: CASSSLLGNEQFF.

The J gene is TRBJ1-1, the V gene TRBV30; no firm D call. V was cut by 2 bases and J by 1 base, with 11 bases left in between. The CDR3 has 14 residues. Germline loops: CDR1 GTSNPN, CDR2 SVGIG (reference sequence). The CDR3 here is CAWSWTAGNTEAFF. CDR3 DNA: TGTGCCTGGAGTTGGACGGCGGGGAACACTGAAGCTTTCTTT.

This sequence joins TRBV7-9 and TRBJ1-2; 7 bases align to TRBD1. V lost 5 bases, J lost 7 bases, and 4 bases stayed unmatched. The CDR3 has 12 amino acids. Germline V gene lookup returns CDR1 SEHNR and CDR2 FQNEAQ (reference sequence). CDR3 sequence: CASSLDRVGYTF. In DNA form, the CDR3 reads TGTGCCAGCAGCCTCGACAGGGTTGGCTACACCTTC.

The chain is built from TRBV28 and TRBJ2-5, with TRBD2 as a possible D gene (5 bases). The CDR3 has 15 residues. Germline CDR1 MDHEN, CDR2 SYDVKM. Trimming took 4 bases from V and 4 from J, leaving 16 bases between them. For the CDR3, the DNA is TGTGCCAGCAGTTCAGCCCTCCTAGCAGTAGAGACCCAGTACTTC. Translated: CASSSALLAVETQYF.

The V call is TRBV28, the J call TRBJ2-1; 11 bases agree with TRBD1. With 2 bases clipped from V and 11 bases from J, the junction kept 5 bases outside the gene matches. CDR1 is MDHEN, CDR2 SYDVKM, per germline. The CDR3 has 14 amino acids. CDR3: CASSLEGTGGKQFF. The CDR3 DNA reads TGTGCCAGCAGTTTAGAGGGGACAGGGGGAAAGCAGTTCTTC.

This rearrangement joins TRBV29-1 to TRBJ1-2, with 10 bases matching TRBD1. This CDR3 has 13 residues. Germline CDR1 is SQVTM and CDR2 is ANQGSEA. The trim removed 2 bases at V and 7 bases at J, leaving 4 bases unmatched. The CDR3 coding sequence is TGCAGCGTTGAAAGGACAGGGGGAGGTGGCTACACCTTC. Protein product: CSVERTGGGGYTF. The complete variable domain, with remaining parts taken from reference TRBV29-1 and TRBJ1-2, reads SAVISQKPSRDICQRGTSLTIQCQVDSQVTMMFWYRQQPGQSLTLIATANQGSEATYESGFVIDKFPISRPNLTFSTLTVSNMSPEDSSIYLCSVERTGGGGYTFGSGTRLTVV.

The J gene is TRBJ2-7, the V gene TRBV7-2; TRBD2 agrees at 12 bases. Unmatched junction bases numbered 14, after V lost 5 bases and J lost 6 bases. Germline loops: CDR1 SGHTA, CDR2 FQGNSA. The CDR3 contains 17 residues. The CDR3 here is CASSPQGLGLAGSEQYF. The CDR3 DNA is TGTGCCAGCAGCCCTCAGGGTTTGGGACTAGCGGGCTCCGAGCAGTACTTC. Full variable domain (remainder filled in from reference TRBV7-2 and TRBJ2-7): GAGVSQSPSNKVTEKGKDVELRCDPISGHTALYWYRQSLGQGLEFLIYFQGNSAPDKSGLPSDRFSAERTGGSVSTLTIQRTQQEDSAVYLCASSPQGLGLAGSEQYFGPGTRLTVT.

This clone rates as medium-sized (0.01 to 0.1%). The chain employs TRBV2 and TRBJ2-7, with D possibly TRBD2 on 6 matching bases. Germline CDR1 is SNHLY and CDR2 is FYNNEI. The CDR3 contains 13 residues. V dropped 5 bases and J dropped 2 bases, with 10 bases sitting between them. CDR3 amino acids: CASSPGDAYEQYF. CDR3 in DNA: TGTGCCAGCAGTCCGGGGGACGCCTACGAGCAGTACTTC. Full variable domain (missing parts from reference TRBV2 and TRBJ2-7): EPEVTQTPSHQVTQMGQEVILRCVPISNHLYFYWYRQILGQKVEFLVSFYNNEISEKSEIFDDQFSVERPDGSNFTLKIRSTKLEDSAMYFCASSPGDAYEQYFGPGTRLTVT.

This clone appeared a single time. V gene TRBV13 combines with J gene TRBJ2-2; a weak D match, TRBD2 (5 bases). The V end lost 2 bases, the J end lost 4 bases, and 11 bases lay between the germline ends. Germline values: CDR1 PRHDT, CDR2 FYEKMQ (reference sequence). The CDR3 contains 15 residues. The CDR3 is CASSLQRRATGELFF. The CDR3 DNA sequence: TGTGCCAGCAGCTTACAGCGGAGAGCCACCGGGGAGCTGTTTTTT.

V and J are TRBV7-9 and TRBJ1-5; D remains unclear. Germline assignment: CDR1 SEHNR and CDR2 FQNEAQ (reference sequence). CDR3 length: 13 residues. Trimming removed 2 bases at V and 2 bases at J, with 4 bases between. The CDR3 sequence is CASSLSGNQPQHF. The DNA of the CDR3 is TGTGCCAGCAGCTTAAGCGGCAATCAGCCCCAGCATTTT.

The chain is built from TRBV6-5 and TRBJ2-2, with D possibly TRBD1 on 5 matching bases. CDR3 size: 15 residues. Looked up from germline, CDR1 is MNHEY and CDR2 is SVGAGI. V was clipped by 8 bases and J by 3 bases, with 16 bases between them. This chain's CDR3 is CASQVTKGHTGELFF. The CDR3 DNA is TGTGCCAGCCAAGTTACTAAGGGGCACACCGGGGAGCTGTTTTTT.

J is TRBJ2-7 and V is TRBV25-1; D might be TRBD2 (5 bases). Trimming stripped 4 bases from V and 4 bases from J, with 17 bases between. CDR1 is MGHDK, CDR2 SYGVNS, per germline. CDR3 length: 15 residues. CDR3 coding DNA: TGTGCCAGCAGTGGTGGACTTAGCCTGGGGTACGAGCAGTACTTC. This codes for CASSGGLSLGYEQYF.

The V call is TRBV18, the J call TRBJ1-4; 7 bases are a match to TRBD1. The junction had 8 bases not matched to a gene; V was cut back by 6 bases and J by 4 bases. Germline V lookup: CDR1 KGHSH, CDR2 LQKENI. The CDR3 length is 15 residues. CDR3 nucleotides: TGTGCCAGCTCGCAAAGGGACAGCCTTAATGAAAAACTGTTTTTT. It codes for CASSQRDSLNEKLFF.

The chain is built from TRBV7-2 and TRBJ2-3, with 10 bases aligning to TRBD2. CDR3 length: 16 amino acids. Looked up from germline, CDR1 is SGHTA and CDR2 is FQGNSA. V lost 1 base and J lost 6; bases outside the gene matches: 7. This CDR3 is CASSLVPSGSSDTQYF. The CDR3 region has the DNA TGTGCCAGCAGCTTAGTACCTAGCGGGAGTTCTGATACGCAGTATTTT.